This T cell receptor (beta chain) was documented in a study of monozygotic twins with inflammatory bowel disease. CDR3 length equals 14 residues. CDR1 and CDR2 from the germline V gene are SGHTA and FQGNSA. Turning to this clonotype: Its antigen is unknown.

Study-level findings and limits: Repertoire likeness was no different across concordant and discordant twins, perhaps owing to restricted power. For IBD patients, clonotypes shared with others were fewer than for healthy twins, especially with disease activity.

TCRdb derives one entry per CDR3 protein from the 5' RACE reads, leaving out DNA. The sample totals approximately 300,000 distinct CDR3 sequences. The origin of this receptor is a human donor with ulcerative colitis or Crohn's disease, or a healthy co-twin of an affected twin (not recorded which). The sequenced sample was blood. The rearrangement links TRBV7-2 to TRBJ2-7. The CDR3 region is CASSLESTPNEQYF.